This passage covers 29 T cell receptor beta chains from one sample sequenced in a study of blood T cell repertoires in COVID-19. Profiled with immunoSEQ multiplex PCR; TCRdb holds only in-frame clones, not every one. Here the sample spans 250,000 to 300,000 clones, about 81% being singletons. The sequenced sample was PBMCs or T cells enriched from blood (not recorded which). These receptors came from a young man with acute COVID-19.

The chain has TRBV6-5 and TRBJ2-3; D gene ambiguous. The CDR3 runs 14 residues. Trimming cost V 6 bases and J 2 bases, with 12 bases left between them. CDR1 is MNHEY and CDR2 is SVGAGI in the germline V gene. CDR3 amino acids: CASSRNSFTDTQYF. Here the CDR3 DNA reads TGTGCCAGCAGCCGTAACAGTTTCACAGATACGCAGTATTTT.

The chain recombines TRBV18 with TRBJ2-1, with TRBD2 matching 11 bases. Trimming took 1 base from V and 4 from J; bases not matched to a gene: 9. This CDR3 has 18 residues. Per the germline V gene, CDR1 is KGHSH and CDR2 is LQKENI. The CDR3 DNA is TGTGCCAGCTCACCACAAGGGCTAGCGGGAGGTTTGTACAATGAGCAGTTCTTC. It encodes CASSPQGLAGGLYNEQFF. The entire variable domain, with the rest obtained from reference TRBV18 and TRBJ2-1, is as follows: NAGVMQNPRHLVRRRGQEARLRCSPMKGHSHVYWYRQLPEEGLKFMVYLQKENIIDESGMPKERFSAEFPKEGPSILRIQQVVRGDSAAYFCASSPQGLAGGLYNEQFFGPGTRLTVL.

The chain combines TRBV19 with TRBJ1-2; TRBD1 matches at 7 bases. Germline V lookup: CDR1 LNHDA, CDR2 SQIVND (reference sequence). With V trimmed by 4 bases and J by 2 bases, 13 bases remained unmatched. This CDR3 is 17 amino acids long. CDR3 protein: CASSTPGQRTFNYGYTF. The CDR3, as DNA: TGTGCCAGTAGTACACCGGGACAGCGAACTTTCAACTATGGCTACACCTTC.

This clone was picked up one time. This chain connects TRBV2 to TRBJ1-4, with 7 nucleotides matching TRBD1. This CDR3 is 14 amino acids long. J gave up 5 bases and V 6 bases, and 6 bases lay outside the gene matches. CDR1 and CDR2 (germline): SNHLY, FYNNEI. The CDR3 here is CASRDRLFNEKLFF. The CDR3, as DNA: TGTGCCAGCAGGGACAGGCTCTTCAATGAAAAACTGTTTTTT. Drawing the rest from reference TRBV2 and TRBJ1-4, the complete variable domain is EPEVTQTPSHQVTQMGQEVILRCVPISNHLYFYWYRQILGQKVEFLVSFYNNEISEKSEIFDDQFSVERPDGSNFTLKIRSTKLEDSAMYFCASRDRLFNEKLFFGSGTQLSVL.

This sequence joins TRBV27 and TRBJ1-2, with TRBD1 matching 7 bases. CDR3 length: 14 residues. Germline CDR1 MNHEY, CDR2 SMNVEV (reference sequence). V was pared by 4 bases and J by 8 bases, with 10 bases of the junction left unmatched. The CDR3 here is CASSSGTATGGYTF. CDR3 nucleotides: TGTGCCAGCAGTTCAGGGACAGCCACGGGGGGCTACACCTTC.

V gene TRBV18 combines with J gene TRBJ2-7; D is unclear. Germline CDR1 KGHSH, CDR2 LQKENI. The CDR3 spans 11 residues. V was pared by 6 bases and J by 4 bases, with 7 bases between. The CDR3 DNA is TGTGCCAGCTCCAGGCTTTACGAGCAGTACGTC. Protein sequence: CASSRLYEQYV.

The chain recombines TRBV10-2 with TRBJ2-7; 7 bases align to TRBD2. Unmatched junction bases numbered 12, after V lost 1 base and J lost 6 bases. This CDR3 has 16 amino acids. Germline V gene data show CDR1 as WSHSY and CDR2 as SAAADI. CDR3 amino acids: CASSEFNTGTTGEQYV. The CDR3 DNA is TGCGCCAGCAGTGAGTTTAATACCGGGACTACTGGCGAGCAGTACGTC.

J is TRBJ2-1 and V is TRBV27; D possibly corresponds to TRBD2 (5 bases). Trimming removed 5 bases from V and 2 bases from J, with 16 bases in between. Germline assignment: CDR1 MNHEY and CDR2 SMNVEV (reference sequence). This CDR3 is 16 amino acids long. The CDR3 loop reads CASSQSAATTYNEQFF. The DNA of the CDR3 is TGTGCCAGCAGTCAATCAGCGGCGACTACCTACAATGAGCAGTTCTTC.

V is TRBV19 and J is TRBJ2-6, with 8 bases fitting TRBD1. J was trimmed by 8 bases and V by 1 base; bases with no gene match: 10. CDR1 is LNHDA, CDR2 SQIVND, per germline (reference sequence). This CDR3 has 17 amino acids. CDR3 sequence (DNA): TGTGCCAGTAGTATAGGGATAAGGACAGGGAGGACCAACGTCCTGACTTTC. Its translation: CASSIGIRTGRTNVLTF.

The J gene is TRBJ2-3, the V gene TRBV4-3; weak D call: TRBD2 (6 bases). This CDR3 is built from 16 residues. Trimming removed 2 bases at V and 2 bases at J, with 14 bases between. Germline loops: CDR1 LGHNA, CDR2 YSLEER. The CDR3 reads CASSQSPGDFTDTQYF. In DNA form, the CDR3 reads TGCGCCAGCAGCCAATCGCCGGGGGACTTCACAGATACGCAGTATTTT.

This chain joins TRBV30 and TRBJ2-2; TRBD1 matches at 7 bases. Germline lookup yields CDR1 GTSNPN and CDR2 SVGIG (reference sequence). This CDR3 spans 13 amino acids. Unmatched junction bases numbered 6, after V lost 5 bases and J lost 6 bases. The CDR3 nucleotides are TGTGCCTGGGTTAACAGGGGATCCGGGGAGCTGTTTTTT. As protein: CAWVNRGSGELFF.

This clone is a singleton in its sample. The CDR3: CASSQDISGNTIYF. The CDR3 coding sequence is TGTGCCAGCAGCCAAGATATCTCTGGAAACACCATATATTTT. The V call is TRBV3-1 (or the pseudogene TRBV3-2), the J call TRBJ1-3, with no clear D. The CDR3 contains 14 residues. V lost 0 bases and J 0 bases, leaving 3 bases between the germline ends. Germline assignment: CDR1 LGHDT and CDR2 YNNKEL (reference sequence).

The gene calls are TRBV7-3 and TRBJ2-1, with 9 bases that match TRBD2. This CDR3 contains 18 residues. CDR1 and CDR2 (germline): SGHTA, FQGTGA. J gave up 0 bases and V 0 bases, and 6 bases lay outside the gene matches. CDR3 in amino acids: CASSLTRSGRISYNEQFF. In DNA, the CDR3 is TGTGCCAGCAGCTTAACGAGGAGCGGGAGGATCTCCTACAATGAGCAGTTCTTC.

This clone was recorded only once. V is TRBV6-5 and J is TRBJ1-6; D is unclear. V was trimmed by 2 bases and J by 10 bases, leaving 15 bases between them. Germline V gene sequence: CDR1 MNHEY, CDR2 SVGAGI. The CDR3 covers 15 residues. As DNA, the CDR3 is TGTGCCAGCAGTTACGCCAGCCTAGGCGGCTCACCCCTCCACTTT. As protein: CASSYASLGGSPLHF.

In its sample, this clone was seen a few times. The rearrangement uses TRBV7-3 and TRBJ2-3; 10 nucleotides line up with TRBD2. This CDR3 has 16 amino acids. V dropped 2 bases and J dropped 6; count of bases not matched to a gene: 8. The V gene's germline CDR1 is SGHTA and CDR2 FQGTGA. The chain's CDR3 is CASSLAPAGGADTQYF. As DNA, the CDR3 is TGTGCCAGCAGCTTAGCACCAGCGGGGGGGGCCGATACGCAGTATTTT.

CDR3 sequence reads: CASSSGFGRGEEKLFF. The DNA of the CDR3 is TGTGCCAGCAGCTCGGGTTTTGGCAGGGGAGAGGAAAAACTGTTTTTT. V usage is TRBV7-6 and J usage is TRBJ1-4; perhaps TRBD1 as D (6 bases). Germline loops: CDR1 SGHVS, CDR2 FNYEAQ. V was shortened by 4 bases and J by 8 bases, with 20 bases between the two germline ends. The CDR3 loop spans 16 amino acids.

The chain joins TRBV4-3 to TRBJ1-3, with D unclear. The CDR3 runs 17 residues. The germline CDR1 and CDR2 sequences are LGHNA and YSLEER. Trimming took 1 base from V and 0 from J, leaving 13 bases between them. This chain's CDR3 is CASSQVRGISSGNTIYF. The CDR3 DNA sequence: TGCGCCAGCAGCCAAGTACGGGGAATAAGCTCTGGAAACACCATATATTTT.

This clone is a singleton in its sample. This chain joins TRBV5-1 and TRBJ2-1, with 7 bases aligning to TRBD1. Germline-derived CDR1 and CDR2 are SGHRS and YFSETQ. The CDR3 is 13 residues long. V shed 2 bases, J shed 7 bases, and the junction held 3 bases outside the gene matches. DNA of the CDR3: TGCGCCAGCAGCTTTTCACAGGGGAATGAGCAGTTCTTC. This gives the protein CASSFSQGNEQFF.

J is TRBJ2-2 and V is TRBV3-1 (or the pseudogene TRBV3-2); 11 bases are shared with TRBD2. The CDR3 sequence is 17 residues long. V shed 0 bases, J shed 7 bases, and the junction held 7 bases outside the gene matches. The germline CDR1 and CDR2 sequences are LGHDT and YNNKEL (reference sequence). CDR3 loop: CASSQEVAGGPGGELFF. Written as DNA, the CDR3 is TGTGCCAGCAGCCAAGAGGTAGCGGGGGGGCCTGGCGGGGAGCTGTTTTTT.

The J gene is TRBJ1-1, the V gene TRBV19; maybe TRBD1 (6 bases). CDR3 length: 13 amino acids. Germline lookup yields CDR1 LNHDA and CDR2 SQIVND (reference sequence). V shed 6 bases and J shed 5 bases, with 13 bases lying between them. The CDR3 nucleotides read TGTGCCAGTAGGAACACCGGGACAACTGAAGCTTTCTTT. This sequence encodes CASRNTGTTEAFF.

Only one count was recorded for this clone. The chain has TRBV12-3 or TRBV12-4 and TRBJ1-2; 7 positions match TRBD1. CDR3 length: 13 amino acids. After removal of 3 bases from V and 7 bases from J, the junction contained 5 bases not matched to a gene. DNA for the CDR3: TGTGCCAGCAGTTTGTACAGGGGAGCTGGCTACACCTTC. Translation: CASSLYRGAGYTF.

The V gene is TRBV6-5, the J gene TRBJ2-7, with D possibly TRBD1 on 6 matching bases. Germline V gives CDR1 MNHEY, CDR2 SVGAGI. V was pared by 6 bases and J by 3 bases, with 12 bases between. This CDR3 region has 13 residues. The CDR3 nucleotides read TGTGCCAGCAGGGTCACAGGGCTCTACGAGCAGTACGTC. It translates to CASRVTGLYEQYV.

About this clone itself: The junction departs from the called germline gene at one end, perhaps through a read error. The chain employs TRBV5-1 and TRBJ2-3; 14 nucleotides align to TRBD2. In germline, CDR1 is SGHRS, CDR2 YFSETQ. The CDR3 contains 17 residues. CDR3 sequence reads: CASSARLAGGSTDTQYF. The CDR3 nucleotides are TGTGCCAGCAGCGCAAGACTAGCGGGGGGGAGCACAGATACGCAGTATTTT. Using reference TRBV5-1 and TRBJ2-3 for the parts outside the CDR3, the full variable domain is KAGVTQTPRYLIKTRGQQVTLSCSPISGHRSVSWYQQTPGQGLQFLFEYFSETQRNKGNFPGRFSGRQFSNSRSEMNVSTLELGDSALYLCASSARLAGGSTDTQYFGPGTRLTVL.

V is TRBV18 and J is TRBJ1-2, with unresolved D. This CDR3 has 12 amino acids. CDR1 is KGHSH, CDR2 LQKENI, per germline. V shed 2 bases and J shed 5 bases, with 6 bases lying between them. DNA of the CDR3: TGTGCCAGCTCACCAGGGCAGTATGGCTACACCTTC. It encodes CASSPGQYGYTF.

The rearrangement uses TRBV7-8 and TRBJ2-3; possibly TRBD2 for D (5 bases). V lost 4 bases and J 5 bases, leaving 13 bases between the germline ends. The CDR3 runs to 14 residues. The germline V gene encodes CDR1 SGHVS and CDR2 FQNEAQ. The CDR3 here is CASSSDSWGDTQYF. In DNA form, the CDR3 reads TGTGCCAGCAGCTCGGACTCGTGGGGAGATACGCAGTATTTT.

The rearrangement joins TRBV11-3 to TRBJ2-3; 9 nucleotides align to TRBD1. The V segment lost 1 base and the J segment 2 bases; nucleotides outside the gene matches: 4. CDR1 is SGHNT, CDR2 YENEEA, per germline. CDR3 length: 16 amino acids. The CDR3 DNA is TGTGCCAGCAGCTTAGGGGGACAGGGTTACACAGATACGCAGTATTTT. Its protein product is CASSLGGQGYTDTQYF.

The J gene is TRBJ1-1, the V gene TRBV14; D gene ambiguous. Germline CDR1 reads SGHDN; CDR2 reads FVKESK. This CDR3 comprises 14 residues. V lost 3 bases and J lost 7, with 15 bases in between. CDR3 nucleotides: TGTGCCAGCAGCCAGGTCGCAGGAATATATGAAGCTTTCTTT. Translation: CASSQVAGIYEAFF.

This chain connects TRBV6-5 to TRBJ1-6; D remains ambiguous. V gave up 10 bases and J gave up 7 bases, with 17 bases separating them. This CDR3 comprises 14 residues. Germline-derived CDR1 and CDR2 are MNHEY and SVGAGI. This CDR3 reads CATGRVSKNSPLHF. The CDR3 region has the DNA TGTGCCACCGGGAGGGTCAGTAAAAATTCACCCCTCCACTTT.

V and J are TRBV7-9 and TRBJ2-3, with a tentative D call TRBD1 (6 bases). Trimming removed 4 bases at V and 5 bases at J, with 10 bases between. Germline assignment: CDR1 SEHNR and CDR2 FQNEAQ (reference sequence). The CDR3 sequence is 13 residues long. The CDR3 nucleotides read TGTGCCAGCAGCTCGTTACAGGGAGATACGCAGTATTTT. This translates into CASSSLQGDTQYF.